This TCR beta chain was recorded in a study of shared clonotypes between healthy human individuals. Study-wide context: Donors were two women and a few men aged 18 to 49.

Points from the study as a whole: Sorted-subset sequencing was shown by rarefaction to be incomplete despite large depth.

Details on this clone: The antigen is not known.

Germline V gene sequence: CDR1 MDHEN, CDR2 SYDVKM. This CDR3 comprises 13 residues. V was pared by 8 bases and J by 1 base, with 6 bases between. Here immunoSEQ multiplex PCR was the method, and the copy in TCRdb shows in-frame clones only, minus some. Of under 850,000 clones listed, 72% are singletons. The sequencing input was memory CD4+ T cells sorted from blood. The subset: CD45RA-negative fraction. This sequence joins TRBV28 and TRBJ2-6; D remains ambiguous. The receptor was derived from a woman in her twenties or thirties in good health. Here the CDR3 reads CASLTSGANVLTF. CDR3 sequence (DNA): TGTGCCAGCCTGACTTCTGGGGCCAACGTCCTGACTTTC. The complete variable domain, with remaining parts taken from reference TRBV28 and TRBJ2-6, reads DVKVTQSSRYLVKRTGEKVFLECVQDMDHENMFWYRQDPGLGLRLIYFSYDVKMKEKGDIPEGYSVSREKKERFSLILESASTNQTSMYLCASLTSGANVLTFGAGSRLTVL.